The source of this TCR beta chain is a study of T cell repertoires in cytomegalovirus infection. For the study at large: Public signatures in TCR beta pointed to CMV infection and matching HLA type.

This clonotype was seen many times. Its antigen is still unknown. Notes on the study in general: The response measured ex vivo was dominated by TCR beta clonotypes (HLA-C-restricted and CMV-specific). CMV carriers with the relevant HLA were identified by cumulative public TCR beta family frequency.

The V and J ends lost 1 base and 2 bases respectively, with 8 bases between them. This CDR3 has 14 amino acids. Germline CDR1 SGHVS, CDR2 FNYEAQ. A single record per CDR3 protein comes from TCRdb applying MiXCR to the reads. Of about 210,000 distinct CDR3 sequences listed, around 6.4% are singletons. Sequencing was performed on PBMCs. This chain uses TRBV7-6 with TRBJ2-5; D might be TRBD2 (5 bases). The receptor was isolated from a human donor in good health (CMV status not recorded). Some clones in this sample may be carry-over from other donors' samples. CDR3 loop: CASSLEEEQETQYF. CDR3 in DNA: TGTGCCAGCAGCTTAGAGGAGGAGCAAGAGACCCAGTACTTC.